This T cell receptor beta chain was identified in a study of post-analysis software for immune sequencing data. V dropped 2 bases and J dropped 1; count of bases not matched to a gene: 5. CDR3 size: 16 residues. The V gene's germline CDR1 is SGHAT and CDR2 FQNNGV. Study-level findings and limits: About five TRBV segments occurring more often in patients than controls included TRBV5-6, TRBV5-1 and TRBV20-1.

TCR beta cDNA libraries included unique molecular identifiers. TCRdb recomputed calls from the PCR reads with MiXCR, one row per CDR3 protein. The sample gives about 810,000 distinct CDR3 sequences, around 53% of which show up once; over 4% is in the top ten. A word on this clonotype: Its antigen is not known.

This receptor was taken from a girl aged 10 to 17 with multiple sclerosis. The sample comprised blood. V gene TRBV11-2 combines with J gene TRBJ2-7; 10 nucleotides match TRBD1. The CDR3 DNA reads as TGTGCCAGCAGCTTATCCCGGACAGGGGGTTCCTACGAGCAGTACTTC. Translated, it gives CASSLSRTGGSYEQYF.